Shown below are 23 T cell receptor beta chains from a single sample sequenced in a study of CD8 T cells in Susac syndrome. Reverse transcription of roughly 0.5 to 1 ug RNA was performed with random hexamers. TCRdb ran MiXCR on the immunoSEQ multiplex PCR reads and lists one entry per CDR3 protein. The repertoire holds about 190,000 distinct CDR3 sequences, with approximately 96% as singletons. Sequences were obtained from CD4+ T cells from PBMCs. The receptors derive from a human donor with Susac syndrome.

J is TRBJ1-5 and V is TRBV20-1, with 12 bases aligning to TRBD1. Looked up from germline, CDR1 is DFQATT and CDR2 is SNEGSKA (reference sequence). The CDR3 extends over 17 amino acids. V shed 3 bases and J 2 bases; nucleotides not matched to a gene: 8. Here the CDR3 DNA reads TGCAGTGCTAGTGGGGACAGGGGGCAGTGGGGCAATCAGCCCCAGCATTTT. Translation gives CSASGDRGQWGNQPQHF.

The CDR3 sequence: CSASPGNTIYF. The CDR3 DNA follows: TGCAGTGCTAGTCCGGGAAACACCATATATTTT. The chain combines TRBV20-1 with TRBJ1-3; D remains unclear. V shed 3 bases and J shed 4 bases, with 4 bases lying between them. The CDR3 totals 11 residues. Per germline, CDR1 DFQATT and CDR2 SNEGSKA (reference sequence).

This sequence joins TRBV30 and TRBJ1-1, with no clear D. The CDR3 sequence is 11 residues long. CDR1 GTSNPN and CDR2 SVGIG come from the germline V gene (reference sequence). Trimming shortened V by 5 bases and J by 1 base, and 5 bases separated the two germline ends. CDR3 in amino acids: CAWGRNTEAFF. The DNA of the CDR3 is TGTGCCTGGGGGAGGAACACTGAAGCTTTCTTT.

This rearrangement joins TRBV5-1 to TRBJ2-3; 8 positions agree with TRBD2. The CDR3 runs to 16 residues. CDR1 and CDR2 (germline): SGHRS, YFSETQ. Trimming took 4 bases from V and 4 from J; bases not matched to a gene: 11. CDR3 in amino acids: CASSPSRGGTPDTQYF. CDR3 DNA: TGCGCCAGCAGCCCCTCCCGCGGGGGGACACCAGATACGCAGTATTTT.

The V call is TRBV3-1, the J call TRBJ2-5; D perhaps matches TRBD2 (6 bases). Germline-derived CDR1 and CDR2 are LGHDT and YNNKEL (reference sequence). The CDR3 is made up of 16 amino acids. The V end lost 0 bases, the J end lost 2 bases, and 13 bases lay between the germline ends. CDR3 loop: CASSQDLERGQETQYF. In DNA, the CDR3 is TGTGCCAGCAGCCAAGATCTGGAACGGGGGCAAGAGACCCAGTACTTC.

This clonotype was detected once. The chain is built from TRBV2 and TRBJ2-2; possible D gene TRBD1, 5 bases. The germline gives CDR1 SNHLY, CDR2 FYNNEI. Trimming shortened V by 4 bases and J by 6 bases, and 12 bases separated the two germline ends. The CDR3 has 14 residues. The CDR3, as DNA: TGTGCCAGCAGTGGGGGCGGTAGGGCCGGGGAGCTGTTTTTT. Amino acid sequence: CASSGGGRAGELFF.

This sequence joins TRBV18 and TRBJ1-2; D call uncertain. CDR3 length equals 12 residues. Germline V lookup: CDR1 KGHSH, CDR2 LQKENI. Trimming took 5 bases from V and 8 from J, leaving 12 bases between them. CDR3 protein: CASSDLPEGYTF. The DNA of the CDR3 is TGTGCCAGCTCAGACCTCCCGGAAGGCTACACCTTC.

The genes are TRBV30 and TRBJ1-5; D remains ambiguous. The V gene lost 0 bases and the J gene lost 5 bases, with 8 bases spanning the gap. The V gene's germline CDR1 is GTSNPN and CDR2 SVGIG (reference sequence). This CDR3 is 13 amino acids long. CDR3 residues: CAWSVSRDQPQHF. The CDR3, as DNA: TGTGCCTGGAGTGTATCGCGAGATCAGCCCCAGCATTTT.

The gene calls are TRBV5-4 and TRBJ1-1; TRBD1 might be the D (6 bases). This CDR3 is 11 amino acids long. With 5 bases removed from V and 6 bases from J, the gap between germline ends came to 8 bases. Germline CDR1 SGHNT, CDR2 YYREEE (reference sequence). For the CDR3, the DNA is TGTGCCAGCAGAAGGGGGGCTGAAGCTTTCTTT. Translated: CASRRGAEAFF.

The count of this clonotype is one. V usage is TRBV19 and J usage is TRBJ1-6; 8 bases fit TRBD1. Germline CDR1 is LNHDA and CDR2 is SQIVND (reference sequence). Trimming at V came to 11 bases and at J to 8 bases, leaving 14 bases not matched to a gene. This CDR3 spans 15 amino acids. The CDR3 bases are TGTGCCTGCAGGGCAGGGGGCGGTTTGGATTCACCCCTCCACTTT. The encoded protein is CACRAGGGLDSPLHF.

The chain carries TRBV20-1 and TRBJ1-1, with D unresolved. The V gene's germline CDR1 is DFQATT and CDR2 SNEGSKA (reference sequence). V lost 8 bases to trimming and J lost 4 bases, with 11 bases between them. CDR3 length: 11 residues. This chain's CDR3 is CSFWSGTEAFF. The CDR3 region has the DNA TGCAGTTTTTGGAGCGGCACTGAAGCTTTCTTT.

The chain is built from TRBV27 and TRBJ2-5; 7 positions match TRBD2. Looked up from germline, CDR1 is MNHEY and CDR2 is SMNVEV (reference sequence). The length of the CDR3 is 13 residues. Germline trimming cut 4 bases from V and 5 bases from J; bases unmatched to any gene: 4. DNA for the CDR3: TGTGCCAGCAGTTCGGGGGGTGAGGAGACCCAGTACTTC. Its translation: CASSSGGEETQYF.

V gene TRBV4-1 combines with J gene TRBJ2-5; a weak D match, TRBD2 (5 bases). V shed 1 base and J shed 5 bases, with 11 bases lying between them. Germline CDR1 reads MGHRA; CDR2 reads YSYEKL. The CDR3 covers 14 residues. The CDR3 region is CASSQGLAVETQYF. The CDR3 nucleotides are TGCGCCAGCAGCCAAGGCCTAGCCGTGGAGACCCAGTACTTC.

The V call is TRBV12-3 or TRBV12-4, the J call TRBJ1-5; the D gene is possibly TRBD1 (6 bases). The V gene lost 4 bases and the J gene lost 4 bases, with 14 bases spanning the gap. The CDR3 length is 15 residues. The DNA for the CDR3 is TGTGCCAGCAGTTGGCAGGGGCTTCAAAATCAGCCCCAGCATTTT. Amino acids: CASSWQGLQNQPQHF.

This clonotype was seen just once. CDR3 sequence: CASSQGGPGTGYNEQFF. CDR3 DNA: TGCGCCAGCAGCCAAGGAGGGCCCGGGACAGGTTACAATGAGCAGTTCTTC. V usage is TRBV4-3 and J usage is TRBJ2-1; 8 positions match TRBD1. CDR3 length: 17 residues. Germline V gene data show CDR1 as LGHNA and CDR2 as YSLEER. Trimming removed 1 base from V and 4 bases from J; junction bases left unmatched: 9.

V is TRBV9 and J is TRBJ2-1; D is unclear. The ends were cut back, 4 bases at V and 6 bases at J, with 8 bases in the middle. From germline, CDR1 is SGDLS and CDR2 YYNGEE. The CDR3 runs to 12 residues. This CDR3 is CASSSSSNEQFF. DNA of the CDR3: TGTGCCAGCAGCTCCTCTTCCAATGAGCAGTTCTTC.

There are a few counts of this clonotype. J is TRBJ1-6 and V is TRBV5-1; D is unresolved. Trimming removed 0 bases at V and 10 bases at J, with 11 bases between. This CDR3 comprises 14 residues. CDR1 and CDR2 from the germline V gene are SGHRS and YFSETQ. This chain's CDR3 is CASSLGRYDSPLHF. As DNA, the CDR3 is TGCGCCAGCAGCTTGGGACGGTACGACTCACCCCTCCACTTT.

The rearrangement joins TRBV9 to TRBJ2-7; D could derive from TRBD1 or TRBD2 (5 bases each). CDR1 SGDLS and CDR2 YYNGEE come from the germline V gene. The CDR3 is 15 amino acids. Trimming left V 1 base short and J 0 bases short, with 11 bases between. The CDR3 DNA is TGTGCCAGCAGCGTATTGGGGGATCTCTCCTACGAGCAGTACTTC. Protein: CASSVLGDLSYEQYF.

The J gene is TRBJ1-2, the V gene TRBV30; 10 bases map to TRBD1. The CDR3 runs to 13 residues. The V segment lost 1 base and the J segment 6 bases; nucleotides outside the gene matches: 2. Germline V gene sequence: CDR1 GTSNPN, CDR2 SVGIG (reference sequence). The CDR3 nucleotides are TGTGCCTGGAGTGGGGGACAGGGGAATGGCTACACCTTC. Translation: CAWSGGQGNGYTF.

The DNA of the CDR3 is TGTGCCAGCAGTCCGCGATTAGGGGGGGGAAATACGCAGTATTTT. Translated: CASSPRLGGGNTQYF. The chain uses TRBV28 and TRBJ2-3, with a possible D match to TRBD2 (7 bases). Trimming took off 5 bases at V and 7 bases at J, with 19 bases between the two ends. Germline V gene data show CDR1 as MDHEN and CDR2 as SYDVKM. This CDR3 is 15 amino acids long.

V and J are TRBV19 and TRBJ1-1, with 9 bases identical to TRBD1. The CDR3 is made up of 16 amino acids. Unmatched junction bases numbered 10, after V lost 4 bases and J lost 4 bases. Germline V gene lookup returns CDR1 LNHDA and CDR2 SQIVND (reference sequence). CDR3 DNA: TGTGCCAGTAGTAGCGACTACAGGGGGCAGCGCACTGAAGCTTTCTTT. As protein: CASSSDYRGQRTEAFF.

This chain joins TRBV20-1 and TRBJ2-1; no definite D call. In germline, CDR1 is DFQATT, CDR2 SNEGSKA (reference sequence). V was pared by 3 bases and J by 6 bases, with 12 bases between. The CDR3 extends over 13 amino acids. CDR3 in DNA: TGCAGTGCTAGTTTTAGGGCGGTCAATGAGCAGTTCTTC. It specifies CSASFRAVNEQFF.

The gene calls are TRBV2 and TRBJ1-2; D gene uncertain. Germline loops: CDR1 SNHLY, CDR2 FYNNEI. V gave up 8 bases and J gave up 4 bases, with 11 bases separating them. The CDR3 runs 12 residues. CDR3 nucleotides: TGTGCCAGCGGGCTCCTCACCTATGGCTACACCTTC. Encoded protein: CASGLLTYGYTF.